A selection of T cell receptor beta chains follows, all from one sample in a study of beta chain features in type 1 diabetes. The repertoire was sequenced with immunoSEQ multiplex PCR; TCRdb's copy has only in-frame clones and lacks some. The table shows approximately 130,000 clones, with approximately 15% occurring only once. Input material: central memory CD4+ T cells from blood. Receptors originate from a man aged 18 to 30 with type 1 diabetes. The CDR3 runs from the conserved cysteine through the conserved F or W. A D gene is named only where the DNA matches it firmly. Clone size is not always given. Where it is, it says once, few, many or a class for expanded clones.

V gene,D gene,clone size,J gene,CDR3 DNA,CDR3 protein
TRBV30,TRBD1,few,TRBJ1-5,TGTGCCTGCGCAAGAGGGGGCTATCAGCCCCAGCATTTT,CACARGGYQPQHF
TRBV5-4,-,-,TRBJ2-5,TGTGCCAGCAGCTTGGGAGCGGCGGCCGAAGAGACCCAGTACTTC,CASSLGAAAEETQYF
TRBV5-6,-,few,TRBJ2-2,TGTGCCAGCAGCTTGGTCCCCAGGGGCGGTGGGGAGCTGTTTTTT,CASSLVPRGGGELFF
TRBV10-2,TRBD2,few,TRBJ2-7,TGCGCCAGCAGTGAGCTAGCGGATGCCTACGAGCAGTACTTC,CASSELADAYEQYF
TRBV29-1,-,-,TRBJ1-1,TGCAGCGTTGTGGCGGTGGGGGGTGAAGCTTTCTTT,CSVVAVGGEAFF
TRBV28,-,many,TRBJ2-7,TGTGCCAGCAGTATGCTCGACAGATACGAGCAGTACTTC,CASSMLDRYEQYF
TRBV5-4,TRBD2,-,TRBJ2-5,TGTGCCAGCAGCTTTCGGTCTAGCGGGGAAGAGACCCAGTACTTC,CASSFRSSGEETQYF
TRBV7-2,-,few,TRBJ1-2,TGTGCCAGCAGCTCTAGCTGGTCAGGACAGTCTTTGGGCTACACCTTC,CASSSSWSGQSLGYTF
TRBV9,-,few,TRBJ2-7,TGTGCCAGCAGCGAGGCGCCGGGACAAGCTCTCGAGCAGTACTTC,CASSEAPGQALEQYF
TRBV5-1,TRBD2,few,TRBJ2-5,TGCGCCAGCAGACCACTAGCGGGTTGGGAAAAAGAGACCCAGTACTTC,CASRPLAGWEKETQYF
TRBV13,-,-,TRBJ2-2,TGTGCCAGCAGCTTTCCGAGACTAACGAACACCGGGGAGCTGTTTTTT,CASSFPRLTNTGELFF
TRBV7-9,-,-,TRBJ2-2,TGTGCCAGCAGCACTTCAGGGTGGGGCACCGGGGAGCTGTTTTTT,CASSTSGWGTGELFF
TRBV28,-,many,TRBJ1-6,TGTGCCAGCAGCCAGGGTGGTTCACCCCTCCACTTT,CASSQGGSPLHF
TRBV4-2,-,-,TRBJ1-1,TGTGCCAGCAGCCAACCCCACATGGAGGCTTTGGGAGCTTTCTTT,CASSQPHMEALGAFF
TRBV10-3,-,-,TRBJ2-1,TGTGCCATCAGCGGCGGGACACAAAACTACAATGAGCAGTTCTTC,CAISGGTQNYNEQFF
TRBV28,-,-,TRBJ2-7,TGTGCCAGCAGTTTAAGCGCGGTCGGAGAGCAGTACTTC,CASSLSAVGEQYF
TRBV7-6,-,many,TRBJ2-2,TGTGCCAGCCAAGCCAACAGGCTGAACACCGGGGAGCTGTTTTTT,CASQANRLNTGELFF
TRBV4-2,-,-,TRBJ2-7,TGTGCCAGCAGCCACGTTAGACCGTCCGGCCCCTACGAGCAGTACTTC,CASSHVRPSGPYEQYF
TRBV4-1,-,-,TRBJ2-1,TGCGCCAGCAGCCAAGTCCGGGACTACAATGAGCAGTTCTTC,CASSQVRDYNEQFF
TRBV4-3,-,few,TRBJ1-1,TGCGCCAGCAGCCAAGAGCGAGTTGGCAGATTTAACACTGAAGCTTTCTTT,CASSQERVGRFNTEAFF
TRBV2,TRBD2,-,TRBJ2-1,TGTGCCAGCAGCCCGGGACTAGCGAGGAATGAGCAGTTCTTC,CASSPGLARNEQFF
TRBV30,-,-,TRBJ1-5,TGTGCCTGGAGTCGTATAGGAGGAAGTGATCAGCCCCAGCATTTT,CAWSRIGGSDQPQHF
TRBV7-9,TRBD2,few,TRBJ2-7,TGTGCCAGCAGCTTAGATGGCGGGAGTAGTTACGAGCAGTACTTC,CASSLDGGSSYEQYF
TRBV5-1,-,-,TRBJ2-1,TGCGCCAGCAGCTTGGCCCAGGCGCCGTCGCGGTTGAGCTCCTACAATGAGCAGTTCTTC,CASSLAQAPSRLSSYNEQFF
TRBV6-5,TRBD1,-,TRBJ1-2,TGTGCCAGCAGTTATGACTTGGGGACAGGGGATGGCTACACCTTC,CASSYDLGTGDGYTF
TRBV30,-,-,TRBJ2-1,TGTGCCTGGAGCGGTAGGTTGACTGGCGGTATCTCCTACAATGAGCAGTTCTTC,CAWSGRLTGGISYNEQFF
TRBV28,TRBD1,few,TRBJ1-5,TGTGCCAGCAGTTTATGGCAGGGGGCGTATCAGCCCCAGCATTTT,CASSLWQGAYQPQHF
TRBV30,-,few,TRBJ1-3,TGTGCCTGGACCCTGTGGGGCAGGTTGGGAGGAAACACCATATATTTT,CAWTLWGRLGGNTIYF
TRBV5-1,-,-,TRBJ1-1,TGCGCCAGCAGCTCGTTTGGACATATGAACACTGAAGCTTTCTTT,CASSSFGHMNTEAFF
TRBV30,-,-,TRBJ2-7,TGTGCCTTAGCTTTGAGCTCCTACGAGCAGTACTTC,CALALSSYEQYF
TRBV4-1,-,many,TRBJ2-1,TGCGCCAGCAGCCAAGAGGAGCCGGGTGAGCAGTTCTTC,CASSQEEPGEQFF
TRBV11-3,TRBD2,-,TRBJ2-3,TGTGCCAGCAGCTCCATTAGCGGGAGGGCCACAGATACGCAGTATTTT,CASSSISGRATDTQYF
TRBV14,TRBD1,few,TRBJ2-7,TGTGCCAGCAGCCAAGGTGTGTTCAGGGGGTCCGAGCAGTACTTC,CASSQGVFRGSEQYF
TRBV7-9,TRBD1,many,TRBJ2-2,TGTGCCAGCAGCGCTGGACAGGGTTTCAGCCGGGAGCTGTTTTTT,CASSAGQGFSRELFF
TRBV9,-,few,TRBJ1-1,TGTGCCAGCAGCCCCCGGGACACTGAAGCTTTCTTT,CASSPRDTEAFF
TRBV29-1,-,-,TRBJ1-2,TGCAGCGCTCAAGGGCCGGGGAACTATGGCTACACCTTC,CSAQGPGNYGYTF
TRBV7-2,-,few,TRBJ2-1,TGTGCCAGCAGCTTAGTTAATGAGCAGTTCTTC,CASSLVNEQFF
TRBV7-2,-,-,TRBJ2-1,TGTGCCAGCAGCTTAAATCCGGGCGGGAACAATGAGCAGTTCTTC,CASSLNPGGNNEQFF
TRBV21-1,-,-,TRBJ1-6,TGTGCCAGGAGTAGCAGGGGGCAAGCCCAAGATAATTCACCCCTCCACTTT,CARSSRGQAQDNSPLHF
TRBV2,TRBD1,-,TRBJ2-5,TGTGCCAGCAGGAGGGGGCAGCAAGAGACCCAGTACTTC,CASRRGQQETQYF
TRBV29-1,TRBD1,few,TRBJ2-7,TGCAGCGTTGCTTGGACAGGGGGCGGCTACGAGCAGTACTTC,CSVAWTGGGYEQYF
TRBV5-1,TRBD1,-,TRBJ2-5,TGCGCCAGCAGCTTAAATGGACAGGGGGCTGAAGAGACCCAGTACTTC,CASSLNGQGAEETQYF
TRBV6-5,-,-,TRBJ2-5,TGTGCCAGCAAGCCCCTCACAGGTCAAGAGACCCAGTACTTC,CASKPLTGQETQYF
TRBV7-8,TRBD1,few,TRBJ1-4,TGTGCCAGCAGCTTCCGGGACAGGGATGAAAAACTGTTTTTT,CASSFRDRDEKLFF
TRBV30,-,-,TRBJ2-5,TGTGCCTGGAGAGGGAACGGAGAGACCCAGTACTTC,CAWRGNGETQYF
TRBV5-1,-,few,TRBJ2-7,TGCGCCAGCAGCGGCGGACAACCCACCTACGAGCAGTACTTC,CASSGGQPTYEQYF